This T cell receptor (beta chain) was documented in a study of blood T cell repertoires in COVID-19 (dated by TCRdb to 2020 to 2022). About the full investigation: Samples covering the acute and convalescent phases of COVID-19 were provided by collaborators in the United States, Italy and Spain. The prospective study material was composed of cDNA or gDNA derived from T cells, B-cell-depleted T cells, or PBMCs. Subjects who had been exposed to COVID-19, were actively infected with it, or had recovered from it provided the deeply sampled blood TCRbeta repertoires that made up the dataset. The repertoires were released in a freely available public database meant as a resource for research on the immune response to SARS-CoV-2. Samples were obtained from the ongoing ImmuneRACE study (first 160 participants) and from 1,254 subjects provided by 6 global collaborators. Nearly every sample came with metadata listing a de-identified subject ID, COVID-19 status, age in years and sex. Where available, HLA class I and class II types were taken from metadata supplied by the sample provider and were not determined by assay-based typing. The paper's findings and limits, for the study overall: The quantity of clinical and demographic metadata differed by source and by participant and was supplied without curation.

The junction shows trimming of 1 base on V and 4 bases on J, and the gene matches do not reach 2 bases of it. CDR3 length: 15 amino acids, cysteine to phenylalanine. Only CDR3 DNA is held: 45 bases, read in frame from base 1. Reading the germline V gene (reference sequence) gives CDR1 LNHDA and CDR2 SQIVND. The immunoSEQ Assay, a bias-controlled multiplex PCR, was used to amplify TCRbeta CDR3 regions from genomic DNA. The original pipeline was this. The number of nucleated cells in each sample was estimated from the amplification of reference gene primers within the assay. Sequence reads were collapsed and filtered to measure the absolute abundance of every unique TCRbeta CDR3 rearrangement. For each sample, productive Simpson clonality was calculated by taking the square root of Simpson's diversity index across productive rearrangements. As stored in TCRdb, this immuneACCESS dataset retains in-frame rearrangements with V and J assigned. A fraction of the clones does not appear; measured against another copy, unresolved V genes explain less than half of the discrepancy, and the remainder lacks a known reason. V, J and clone size were drawn from that table, and D and trimming were deduced from the DNA. The sample includes about 320,000 clones, with over 70% observed a single time. In total, the top ten clones hold more than 5% of the sample.

As for this clone: Its cognate antigen has yet to be identified. Qualities for individual bases were not recorded, and no much larger clone is one base off.

In the prospective study, participants were about 18 to 100 years old, resided in 24 geographic areas of the United States, and were enrolled through a virtual design. In the prospective study, participants were assigned to cohorts based on the clinical history participants reported in a screening survey and a study questionnaire. ImmuneRACE Cohort 3 recovered participants were defined by two consecutive negative NP/OP PCR tests, healthcare professional clearance, or symptom resolution. Mobile phlebotomists in the prospective study collected whole blood, serum and a nasopharyngeal or oropharyngeal swab from every participant. Prospective study participants could optionally give additional blood draws and questionnaires over a roughly 2-month period. Before DNA extraction, blood samples from the prospective study were shipped at room temperature or frozen.

This sequence was found in a man younger than 45 who had recovered from COVID-19. Sequencing was performed on PBMCs or T cells enriched from blood (not recorded which). The chain couples TRBV19 to TRBJ2-1; 9 of the junction bases match TRBD2. The CDR3 reads as follows: CASSIGTSGYNEQFF. In nucleotide form, the sequence is TGTGCCAGTAGTATAGGAACTAGCGGGTACAATGAGCAGTTCTTC.